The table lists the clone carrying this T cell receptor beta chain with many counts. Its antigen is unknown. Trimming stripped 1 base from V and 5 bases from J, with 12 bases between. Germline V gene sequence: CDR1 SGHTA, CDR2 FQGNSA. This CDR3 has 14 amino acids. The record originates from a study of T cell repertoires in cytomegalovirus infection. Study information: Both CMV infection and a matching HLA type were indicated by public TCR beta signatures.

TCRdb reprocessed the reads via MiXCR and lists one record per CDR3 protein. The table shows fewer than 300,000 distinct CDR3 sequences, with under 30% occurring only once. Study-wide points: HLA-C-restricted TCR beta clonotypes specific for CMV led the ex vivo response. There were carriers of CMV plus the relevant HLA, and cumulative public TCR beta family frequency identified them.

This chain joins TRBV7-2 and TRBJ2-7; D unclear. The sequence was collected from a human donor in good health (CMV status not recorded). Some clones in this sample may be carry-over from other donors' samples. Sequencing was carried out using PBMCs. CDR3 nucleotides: TGTGCCAGCAGCTTAGAGCTTGCTTCCCACGAGCAGTACTTC. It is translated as CASSLELASHEQYF.